The 14 T cell receptor beta chains below were found in one sample sequenced in a study of beta chain features in type 1 diabetes. What was sequenced were expressed TCRB transcripts, since all of the isolated RNA had been reverse transcribed. The data were produced by immunoSEQ multiplex PCR, yet TCRdb's version contains in-frame clones alone and is incomplete. The top ten clones hold roughly 4% of a sample with about 240,000 clones, 27% of them seen once. The sample comprised central memory CD4+ T cells from blood. All receptors derive from a man aged 25-45 years in good health.

This clone has a handful of counts. CDR3 nucleotide sequence: TGTGCCAGCAGCCTTCCACAGGGGAACACCGGGGAGCTGTTTTTT. This gives the protein CASSLPQGNTGELFF. The chain is built from TRBV7-9 and TRBJ2-2; perhaps TRBD1 as D (6 bases). The CDR3 totals 15 residues. The germline CDR1 and CDR2 sequences are SEHNR and FQNEAQ (reference sequence). The ends were cut back, 5 bases at V and 1 base at J, with 11 bases in the middle.

Notes on this clone: At the DNA level, this CDR3 is encoded by other sequences in the same sample as well. The chain couples TRBV19 to TRBJ2-1, with TRBD2 matching 15 bases. Germline assignment: CDR1 LNHDA and CDR2 SQIVND (reference sequence). This CDR3 has 18 residues. V was pared by 5 bases and J by 1 base, with 6 bases of the junction left unmatched. The CDR3, as DNA: TGTGCCAGTAGTCCCCGGACTAGCGGGAGGGTATCCTACAATGAGCAGTTCTTC. It translates to CASSPRTSGRVSYNEQFF.

The table lists this clone with a few counts. This chain joins TRBV6-5 and TRBJ2-1; TRBD2 might be the D (6 bases). Germline V gene sequence: CDR1 MNHEY, CDR2 SVGAGI. The CDR3 is 15 amino acids. Trimming shortened V by 5 bases and J by 2 bases, and 13 bases separated the two germline ends. CDR3 sequence reads: CASSGGSPAYNEQFF. The CDR3 nucleotides read TGTGCCAGCAGTGGGGGGAGCCCCGCCTACAATGAGCAGTTCTTC.

The CDR3 region is CASSLAGTDTYEQYF. The CDR3 nucleotides read TGTGCCAGCAGCTTAGCCGGGACGGACACCTACGAGCAGTACTTC. The V gene is TRBV7-9, the J gene TRBJ2-7; D may match TRBD1 or TRBD2 (5 bases each). Germline lookup yields CDR1 SEHNR and CDR2 FQNEAQ (reference sequence). The CDR3 has 15 residues. V gave up 0 bases and J gave up 2 bases, with 11 bases separating them.

The chain links TRBV12-5 to TRBJ1-2; tentative D call: TRBD1 (5 bases). This CDR3 spans 14 amino acids. The V end was cut by 0 bases, the J end by 5 bases, with 10 bases between. Germline lookup yields CDR1 LGHNT and CDR2 FRNRAP. The CDR3 bases are TGTGCTAGTGGTTTGGTACAGGAGCGATATGGCTACACCTTC. Protein: CASGLVQERYGYTF.

This clone was observed a single time. The gene calls are TRBV11-2 and TRBJ2-7, with D maybe TRBD2 (5 bases). This CDR3 comprises 14 residues. Germline V gene data show CDR1 as SGHAT and CDR2 as FQNNGV. With 2 bases removed from V and 0 bases from J, the gap between germline ends came to 8 bases. The CDR3 sequence: CASSLRDYSYEQYF. CDR3 in DNA: TGTGCCAGCAGCTTAAGAGACTACTCCTACGAGCAGTACTTC.

V and J are TRBV28 and TRBJ2-1; possibly TRBD1 or TRBD2 for D (6 bases each). Germline V gene lookup returns CDR1 MDHEN and CDR2 SYDVKM. V lost 5 bases to trimming and J lost 5 bases, with 16 bases between them. The CDR3 has 15 amino acids. The CDR3 DNA is TGTGCCAGCAGTCCCGGGTGGGGGGACAACAATGAGCAGTTCTTC. Encoded protein: CASSPGWGDNNEQFF.

The chain carries TRBV29-1 and TRBJ1-5; 10 positions agree with TRBD1. Germline V gene lookup returns CDR1 SQVTM and CDR2 ANQGSEA. J gave up 2 bases and V 4 bases, and 8 bases lay outside the gene matches. This CDR3 has 16 amino acids. The CDR3 sequence: CSVVVGTGAGNQPQHF. In DNA form, the CDR3 reads TGCAGCGTTGTAGTTGGGACAGGGGCGGGCAATCAGCCCCAGCATTTT.

This clone has only a few counts. The J gene is TRBJ2-3, the V gene TRBV14; D is uncertain. Trimming pared 4 bases from V and 4 bases from J, leaving 3 bases between. This CDR3 region has 11 residues. In germline, CDR1 is SGHDN, CDR2 FVKESK. CDR3 sequence (DNA): TGTGCCAGCAGCCGAGCAGATACGCAGTATTTT. Translated: CASSRADTQYF.

This clone was picked up a small number of times. The V and J genes are TRBV5-4 and TRBJ2-1, with 9 bases lining up with TRBD1. Trimming at V came to 3 bases and at J to 8 bases, leaving 6 bases not matched to a gene. Germline-derived CDR1 and CDR2 are SGHNT and YYREEE (reference sequence). The CDR3 is 14 amino acids. The CDR3 DNA reads TGTGCCAGCAGCTCGAGACAGGGGGGCGATGAGCAGTTCTTC. Amino acid sequence: CASSSRQGGDEQFF.

This clone turned up a few times. The same CDR3 arises from other DNA sequences in this sample as well. CDR3 nucleotide sequence: TGTGCCTGGAGCGACTCCTACGAGCAGTACTTC. This gives the protein CAWSDSYEQYF. J is TRBJ2-7 and V is TRBV30; D call uncertain. The CDR3 loop spans 11 amino acids. Germline assignment: CDR1 GTSNPN and CDR2 SVGIG (reference sequence). Between the trimmed V and J ends, which lost 3 bases and 0 bases, there was a span of 3 bases.

The chain links TRBV9 to TRBJ2-2; D unresolved. The CDR3 extends over 15 amino acids. CDR1 SGDLS and CDR2 YYNGEE come from the germline V gene. V shed 0 bases and J shed 2 bases, with 8 bases lying between them. The CDR3 reads CASSVAARNTGELFF. CDR3 nucleotide sequence: TGTGCCAGCAGCGTAGCCGCTAGAAACACCGGGGAGCTGTTTTTT.

In this sample, this clone turned up a few times. The chain recombines TRBV7-6 with TRBJ2-7, with 9 bases lining up with TRBD2. Germline V CDR1 and CDR2: SGHVS, FNYEAQ. Trimming took 1 base from V and 6 from J; bases not matched to a gene: 7. This CDR3 spans 15 amino acids. The CDR3 DNA sequence: TGTGCCAGCAGCTTAGTAAGCGGGGGGCCCGGCGAGCAGTACTTC. This sequence encodes CASSLVSGGPGEQYF.

This chain links TRBV28 with TRBJ2-5; 11 bases are shared with TRBD2. CDR1 is MDHEN and CDR2 is SYDVKM in the germline V gene. The J segment lost 4 bases and the V segment lost 2 bases, leaving 3 bases of the junction unmatched. The CDR3 runs to 15 residues. The CDR3 is CASSLPTSGVETQYF. CDR3 coding DNA: TGTGCCAGCAGTTTACCGACTAGCGGGGTAGAGACCCAGTACTTC.